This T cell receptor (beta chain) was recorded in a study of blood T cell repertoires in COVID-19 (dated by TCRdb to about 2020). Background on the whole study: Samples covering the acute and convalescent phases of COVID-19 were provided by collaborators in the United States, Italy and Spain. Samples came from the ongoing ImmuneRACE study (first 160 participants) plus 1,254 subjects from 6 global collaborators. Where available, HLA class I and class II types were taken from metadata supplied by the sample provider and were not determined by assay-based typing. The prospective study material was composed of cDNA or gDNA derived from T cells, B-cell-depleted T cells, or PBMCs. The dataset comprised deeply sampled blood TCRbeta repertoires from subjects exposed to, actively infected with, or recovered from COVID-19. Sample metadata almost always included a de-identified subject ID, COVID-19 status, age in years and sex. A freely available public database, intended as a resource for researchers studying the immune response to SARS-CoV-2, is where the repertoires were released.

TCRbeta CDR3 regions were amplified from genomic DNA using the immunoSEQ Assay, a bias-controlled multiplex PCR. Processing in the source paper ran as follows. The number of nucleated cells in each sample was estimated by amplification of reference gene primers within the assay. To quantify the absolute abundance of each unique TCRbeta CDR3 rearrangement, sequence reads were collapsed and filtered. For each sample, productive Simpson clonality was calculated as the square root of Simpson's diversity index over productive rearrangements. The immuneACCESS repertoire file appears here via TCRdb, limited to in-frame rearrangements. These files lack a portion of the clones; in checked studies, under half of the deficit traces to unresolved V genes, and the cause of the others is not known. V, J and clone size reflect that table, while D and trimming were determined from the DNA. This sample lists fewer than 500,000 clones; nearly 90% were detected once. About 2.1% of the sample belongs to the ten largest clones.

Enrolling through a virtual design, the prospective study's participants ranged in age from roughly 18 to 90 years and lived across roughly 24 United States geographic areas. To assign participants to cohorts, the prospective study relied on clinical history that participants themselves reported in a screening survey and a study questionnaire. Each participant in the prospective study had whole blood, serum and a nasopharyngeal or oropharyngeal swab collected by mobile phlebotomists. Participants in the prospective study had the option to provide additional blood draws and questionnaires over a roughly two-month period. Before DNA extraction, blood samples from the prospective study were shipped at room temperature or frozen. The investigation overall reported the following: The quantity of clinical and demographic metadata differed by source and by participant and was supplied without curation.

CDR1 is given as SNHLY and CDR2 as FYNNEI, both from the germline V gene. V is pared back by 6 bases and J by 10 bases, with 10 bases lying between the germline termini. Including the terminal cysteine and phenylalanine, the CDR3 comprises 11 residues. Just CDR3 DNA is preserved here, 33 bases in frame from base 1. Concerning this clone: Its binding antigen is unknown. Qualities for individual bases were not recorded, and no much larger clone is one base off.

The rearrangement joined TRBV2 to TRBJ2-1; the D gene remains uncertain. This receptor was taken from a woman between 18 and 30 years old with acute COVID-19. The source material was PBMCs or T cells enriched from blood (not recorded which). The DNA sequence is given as TGTGCCAGCAGGAGATCCTGGGAGCAGTTCTTC. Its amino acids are CASRRSWEQFF.